One and the same sample provided the 26 T cell receptor beta chains below, sequenced in a study of blood T cell repertoires in COVID-19 (dated by TCRdb to the early 2020s). The library was prepared using the immunoSEQ multiplex PCR assay. Not all clones reach the TCRdb copy of this immuneACCESS table, which keeps in-frame sequences only. Checked studies attribute under half of the gap to unresolved V genes and leave the rest unexplained. The sample table holds hundreds of thousands of clones, of which 80% to 85% were seen once. The top ten clones comprise around 5% of the sample. Source material: PBMCs or T cells enriched from blood (not recorded which). The receptors come from a man in his forties who had been exposed to COVID-19.

The chain links TRBV7-2 to TRBJ2-5; 10 bases agree with TRBD2. The germline CDR1 and CDR2 sequences are SGHTA and FQGNSA. This CDR3 region has 14 residues. The ends lost 4 bases at V and 8 bases at J; junction bases unmatched: 7. The CDR3 coding sequence is TGTGCCAGCAGCTCATTAGCGGGAGGAGGAACCCAGTACTTC. This translates into CASSSLAGGGTQYF.

The gene calls are TRBV5-4 and TRBJ2-7, with a tentative D call TRBD2 (6 bases). Between the trimmed V and J ends, which lost 4 bases and 0 bases, there was a span of 14 bases. The CDR3 contains 15 residues. Germline loops: CDR1 SGHNT, CDR2 YYREEE (reference sequence). The CDR3 is CASSASGHSSYEQYF. In DNA, the CDR3 is TGTGCCAGCAGCGCCAGCGGGCATAGCTCCTACGAGCAGTACTTC. The variable domain in full, with the rest retrieved from reference TRBV5-4 and TRBJ2-7, is ETGVTQSPTHLIKTRGQQVTLRCSSQSGHNTVSWYQQALGQGPQFIFQYYREEENGRGNFPPRFSGLQFPNYSSELNVNALELDDSALYLCASSASGHSSYEQYFGPGTRLTVT.

The rearrangement joins TRBV12-3 or TRBV12-4 to TRBJ1-5; D is undetermined. Trimming took 6 bases from V and 6 from J, leaving 12 bases between them. The CDR3 covers 13 residues. CDR3 bases: TGTGCCAGCAGCCCCGGGGATCGTCAGCCCCAGCATTTT. Amino acids: CASSPGDRQPQHF.

V usage is TRBV2 and J usage is TRBJ2-2; TRBD1 matches 9 bases. Germline V lookup: CDR1 SNHLY, CDR2 FYNNEI. Germline trimming cut 6 bases from V and 7 bases from J; bases unmatched to any gene: 6. The CDR3 is 14 amino acids. The CDR3 sequence is CASSPGQGHGELFF. As DNA, the CDR3 is TGTGCCAGCAGCCCGGGACAGGGTCACGGGGAGCTGTTTTTT. The whole variable domain, filled in from reference TRBV2 and TRBJ2-2, reads EPEVTQTPSHQVTQMGQEVILRCVPISNHLYFYWYRQILGQKVEFLVSFYNNEISEKSEIFDDQFSVERPDGSNFTLKIRSTKLEDSAMYFCASSPGQGHGELFFGEGSRLTVL.

This chain's CDR3 is CASTTENIQYF. The CDR3 nucleotides read TGTGCCAGCACTACAGAAAACATTCAGTACTTC. This chain connects TRBV2 to TRBJ2-4; D gene uncertain. The CDR3 is 11 residues long. CDR1 is SNHLY, CDR2 FYNNEI, per germline. Trimming left V 7 bases short and J 5 bases short, with 6 bases between. Using reference TRBV2 and TRBJ2-4 for the parts outside the CDR3, the full variable domain is EPEVTQTPSHQVTQMGQEVILRCVPISNHLYFYWYRQILGQKVEFLVSFYNNEISEKSEIFDDQFSVERPDGSNFTLKIRSTKLEDSAMYFCASTTENIQYFGAGTRLSVL.

The chain has TRBV5-5 and TRBJ1-2, with a possible D match to TRBD1 (6 bases). The CDR3 has 12 amino acids. The V gene lost 1 base and the J gene lost 13 bases, with 14 bases spanning the gap. Looked up from germline, CDR1 is SGHKS and CDR2 is YYEKEE (reference sequence). For the CDR3, the DNA is TGTGCCAGCAGCTTGCGGACAGTGCCGGGCACCTTC. Translated: CASSLRTVPGTF.

V gene TRBV19 combines with J gene TRBJ2-1; the match to TRBD2 covers 9 bases. Germline CDR1 reads LNHDA; CDR2 reads SQIVND (reference sequence). CDR3 length: 15 residues. V shed 4 bases and J 9 bases; nucleotides not matched to a gene: 10. The CDR3 nucleotides read TGTGCCAGTAGTAACCTAGCGGGGCTCGGATCTGAGCAGTTCTTC. The encoded protein is CASSNLAGLGSEQFF.

V usage is TRBV6-1 and J usage is TRBJ1-6; D unresolved. The V gene's germline CDR1 is MNHNS and CDR2 SASEGT. The CDR3 totals 17 residues. V was clipped by 4 bases and J by 7 bases, with 20 bases between them. In DNA form, the CDR3 reads TGTGCCAGCAGTGCGCAACGGGGTAGATCGATAAATTCACCCCTCCACTTT. Protein product: CASSAQRGRSINSPLHF.

The V gene is TRBV19, the J gene TRBJ2-2; TRBD2 aligns across 7 bases. The junction had 17 bases not matched to a gene; V was cut back by 5 bases and J by 5 bases. From germline, CDR1 is LNHDA and CDR2 SQIVND (reference sequence). This CDR3 contains 18 residues. The DNA for the CDR3 is TGTGCCAGTAGTCCACTTGGGGGGGGACTTCAGGCTACCGGGGAGCTGTTTTTT. It is translated as CASSPLGGGLQATGELFF.

This clone was seen once. This rearrangement joins TRBV18 to TRBJ1-1, with 8 nucleotides matching TRBD1. Looked up from germline, CDR1 is KGHSH and CDR2 is LQKENI. V shed 2 bases and J 0 bases; nucleotides not matched to a gene: 8. CDR3 length: 17 amino acids. Here the CDR3 DNA reads TGTGCCAGCTCACCAGCCCGCAGGGGGCAGATGAACACTGAAGCTTTCTTT. It is translated as CASSPARRGQMNTEAFF.

The chain uses TRBV6-5 and TRBJ1-6; unclear D gene. Germline V gene lookup returns CDR1 MNHEY and CDR2 SVGAGI. Trimming took 2 bases from V and 5 from J, leaving 4 bases between them. The CDR3 loop spans 13 amino acids. The CDR3 DNA reads TGTGCCAGCAGTTACAGCAATAATTCACCCCTCCACTTT. It is translated as CASSYSNNSPLHF.

The chain combines TRBV11-2 with TRBJ1-1; TRBD1 might be the D (5 bases). CDR1 and CDR2 (germline): SGHAT, FQNNGV. The length of the CDR3 is 16 residues. Between the trimmed V and J ends, which lost 5 bases and 1 base, there was a span of 17 bases. As DNA, the CDR3 is TGTGCCAGCAGCCGACTAGTGTGGGGCGCGAACACTGAAGCTTTCTTT. This gives the protein CASSRLVWGANTEAFF.

This clone appeared once. Possible read error: a much larger clone is one base away. The gene calls are TRBV29-1 and TRBJ2-3, with 7 bases identical to TRBD2. The CDR3 runs to 14 residues. Trimming removed 5 bases from V and 4 bases from J; junction bases left unmatched: 9. Per the germline V gene, CDR1 is SQVTM and CDR2 is ANQGSEA. The CDR3 protein is CSVMGGGGADTQYF. The CDR3 nucleotides are TGCAGCGTTATGGGGGGGGGAGGCGCAGATACGCAGTATTTT.

The V gene is TRBV2, the J gene TRBJ1-4; no definite D call. The CDR3 loop spans 14 amino acids. From germline, CDR1 is SNHLY and CDR2 FYNNEI. V lost 8 bases and J 5 bases, leaving 15 bases between the germline ends. CDR3 residues: CASRLRGVNEKLFF. CDR3 DNA: TGTGCCAGCCGGTTACGCGGAGTAAATGAAAAACTGTTTTTT.

This chain uses TRBV30 with TRBJ1-1; weak D call: TRBD1 (6 bases). CDR3 size: 13 residues. The V and J ends lost 0 bases and 4 bases respectively, with 9 bases between them. Per the germline V gene, CDR1 is GTSNPN and CDR2 is SVGIG (reference sequence). This CDR3 reads CAWSVQGLTEAFF. In nucleotides, the CDR3 is TGTGCCTGGAGTGTACAGGGCCTCACTGAAGCTTTCTTT.

In this sample, this clone turned up once. This rearrangement joins TRBV10-3 to TRBJ2-3, with D possibly TRBD2 on 5 matching bases. Germline V lookup: CDR1 ENHRY, CDR2 SYGVKD. V lost 7 bases, J lost 2 bases, and 10 bases lay in between. The CDR3 sequence is 13 residues long. The CDR3 is CAITAGITDTQYF. CDR3 DNA sequence: TGTGCCATCACGGCGGGCATCACAGATACGCAGTATTTT.

This clone was observed a single time. This sequence joins TRBV30 and TRBJ1-4; perhaps TRBD1 as D (5 bases). V was clipped by 2 bases and J by 0 bases, with 16 bases between them. The length of the CDR3 is 17 residues. The germline V gene has CDR1 GTSNPN and CDR2 SVGIG (reference sequence). The CDR3 here is CAWSWNRPEATNEKLFF. DNA of the CDR3: TGTGCCTGGAGTTGGAACAGGCCCGAGGCAACTAATGAAAAACTGTTTTTT.

This clone was observed a few times. The chain uses TRBV4-1 and TRBJ2-1; D is unresolved. The germline CDR1 and CDR2 sequences are MGHRA and YSYEKL. V lost 7 bases, J lost 0 bases, and 10 bases lay in between. This CDR3 spans 14 amino acids. CDR3 coding DNA: TGCGCCAGCAATGTACCGGGCTCCTACAATGAGCAGTTCTTC. Its protein is CASNVPGSYNEQFF.

CDR3 in DNA: TGCAGCGTTGAAGAGGGGAGCTCTGGGGCCAACGTCCTGACTTTC. It yields the protein CSVEEGSSGANVLTF. This rearrangement joins TRBV29-1 to TRBJ2-6; D possibly corresponds to TRBD2 (5 bases). The CDR3 has 15 amino acids. V lost 0 bases and J lost 0, with 6 bases in between. Germline loops: CDR1 SQVTM, CDR2 ANQGSEA.

The chain carries TRBV20-1 and TRBJ2-7, with a weak D call TRBD1 (6 bases). Trimming pared 3 bases from V and 2 bases from J, leaving 11 bases between. The V gene's germline CDR1 is DFQATT and CDR2 SNEGSKA (reference sequence). This CDR3 is built from 13 residues. The CDR3 DNA sequence: TGCAGTGCTAGTACAGGGTCGGCCTACGAGCAGTACTTC. Protein product: CSASTGSAYEQYF.

This clone was counted many times. V usage is TRBV28 and J usage is TRBJ1-1, with D perhaps TRBD1 (5 bases). The germline V and J ends were trimmed by 4 bases and 11 bases, with 11 bases remaining between them. Germline-derived CDR1 and CDR2 are MDHEN and SYDVKM. The CDR3 extends over 11 amino acids. Written as DNA, the CDR3 is TGTGCCAGCAGTTGGTTCGGGGGGGCTTTCTTT. It translates to CASSWFGGAFF.

The chain recombines TRBV6-5 with TRBJ1-1; no clear D. The length of the CDR3 is 13 residues. Germline lookup yields CDR1 MNHEY and CDR2 SVGAGI. Trimming took off 5 bases at V and 2 bases at J, with 9 bases between the two ends. As DNA, the CDR3 is TGTGCCAGCAGTATTGGTAGAAACACTGAAGCTTTCTTT. Translated, it gives CASSIGRNTEAFF.

The chain recombines TRBV5-6 with TRBJ2-7, with 8 positions matching TRBD1. There are 16 residues in the CDR3. Germline CDR1 is SGHDT and CDR2 is YYEEEE. V shed 0 bases, J shed 4 bases, and the junction held 9 bases outside the gene matches. The CDR3 here is CASSLGLPGQVYEQYF. The CDR3 nucleotides are TGTGCCAGCAGCTTGGGACTGCCGGGACAGGTATACGAGCAGTACTTC.

The gene calls are TRBV5-5 and TRBJ1-2, with 7 bases matching TRBD1. The CDR3 loop spans 14 amino acids. Germline assignment: CDR1 SGHKS and CDR2 YYEKEE (reference sequence). V was pared by 1 base and J by 10 bases, with 10 bases of the junction left unmatched. The CDR3 protein is CASSLLGTADDYTF. CDR3 sequence (DNA): TGTGCCAGCAGCTTGCTGGGGACAGCTGATGACTACACCTTC.

This chain joins TRBV13 and TRBJ2-7; D remains ambiguous. Deletions cut 5 bases from V and 3 bases from J, with 14 bases between. The CDR3 runs to 14 residues. CDR1 is PRHDT and CDR2 is FYEKMQ in the germline V gene (reference sequence). In DNA form, the CDR3 reads TGTGCCAGCAGCCGCCGTTTGCAGAACTACGAGCAGTACTTC. Protein: CASSRRLQNYEQYF. Drawing the rest from reference TRBV13 and TRBJ2-7, the complete variable domain is AAGVIQSPRHLIKEKRETATLKCYPIPRHDTVYWYQQGPGQDPQFLISFYEKMQSDKGSIPDRFSAQQFSDYHSELNMSSLELGDSALYFCASSRRLQNYEQYFGPGTRLTVT.

V gene TRBV12-5 combines with J gene TRBJ2-2, with D possibly TRBD1 on 5 matching bases. Germline values: CDR1 LGHNT, CDR2 FRNRAP. Between the trimmed V and J ends, which lost 6 bases and 0 bases, there was a span of 11 bases. This CDR3 region has 15 residues. The CDR3 sequence: CASGSGYANTGELFF. The CDR3 region has the DNA TGTGCTAGTGGGTCAGGGTACGCGAACACCGGGGAGCTGTTTTTT.